The rows below give T cell receptor beta chains drawn from one sample of a study of OX40 agonist ivuxolimab in advanced cancers. The data were produced by immunoSEQ multiplex PCR, yet TCRdb's version contains in-frame clones alone and is incomplete. The sample has roughly 70,000 clones; 82% are singletons. Sequenced here: CD4+ or CD8+ T cells sorted from blood, sampled in a trial of the OX40 agonist ivuxolimab. The origin of the receptors is an adult with an advanced solid tumor such as melanoma, head and neck, liver or kidney cancer. The CDR3 runs from the conserved cysteine through the conserved F or W. A D gene is named only where the DNA matches it firmly. Size is omitted from some rows. Given values are once, few, many or a class for expanded clones.

J gene: TRBJ2-5; D gene: .; V gene: TRBV9; clone size: .; CDR3 protein: CASSVQGTPQETQYF; CDR3 DNA: TGTGCCAGCAGCGTACAGGGGACACCTCAAGAGACCCAGTACTTC
J gene: TRBJ2-1; D gene: .; V gene: TRBV4-2; clone size: .; CDR3 protein: CASSQDSTGAYNEQFF; CDR3 DNA: TGTGCCAGCAGCCAAGACTCTACGGGGGCATACAATGAGCAGTTCTTC
J gene: TRBJ1-2; D gene: TRBD1; V gene: TRBV7-2; clone size: .; CDR3 protein: CASSFRGQDGYTF; CDR3 DNA: TGTGCCAGCAGCTTTAGGGGGCAAGATGGCTACACCTTC
J gene: TRBJ2-5; D gene: TRBD2; V gene: TRBV7-2; clone size: .; CDR3 protein: CASSRTSGGSGTQYF; CDR3 DNA: TGTGCCAGCAGCCGGACTAGCGGGGGATCGGGGACCCAGTACTTC
J gene: TRBJ2-1; D gene: .; V gene: TRBV2; clone size: once; CDR3 protein: CASKEIRGGSFNEQFF; CDR3 DNA: TGTGCCAGCAAAGAAATCAGGGGCGGGTCTTTCAATGAGCAGTTCTTC
J gene: TRBJ2-5; D gene: TRBD1; V gene: TRBV7-9; clone size: .; CDR3 protein: CASSRQGNKETQYF; CDR3 DNA: TGTGCCAGCAGCCGACAGGGAAATAAGGAGACCCAGTACTTC
J gene: TRBJ2-3; D gene: .; V gene: TRBV7-2; clone size: .; CDR3 protein: CASSRTDTQYF; CDR3 DNA: TGTGCCAGCAGCCGCACAGATACGCAGTATTTT
J gene: TRBJ2-3; D gene: .; V gene: TRBV6-4; clone size: .; CDR3 protein: CASSAVRSGTDTQYF; CDR3 DNA: TGTGCCAGCAGCGCAGTCAGGTCCGGGACAGATACGCAGTATTTT
J gene: TRBJ2-7; D gene: TRBD2; V gene: TRBV6-5; clone size: .; CDR3 protein: CASSYSIGGGYEQYF; CDR3 DNA: TGTGCCAGCAGTTACTCAATCGGCGGGGGCTACGAGCAGTACTTC
J gene: TRBJ1-2; D gene: .; V gene: TRBV10-2; clone size: .; CDR3 protein: CASSSFQDNYGYTF; CDR3 DNA: TGCGCCAGCTCCTCCTTTCAGGATAACTATGGCTACACCTTC
J gene: TRBJ1-2; D gene: .; V gene: TRBV23-1; clone size: .; CDR3 protein: CASSQSGRVLYGYTF; CDR3 DNA: TGCGCCAGCAGTCAATCGGGGCGGGTACTCTATGGCTACACCTTC
J gene: TRBJ1-5; D gene: .; V gene: TRBV7-8; clone size: .; CDR3 protein: CASSLLNSNQPQHF; CDR3 DNA: TGTGCCAGCAGCTTACTAAATAGCAATCAGCCCCAGCATTTT
J gene: TRBJ1-1; D gene: .; V gene: TRBV7-2; clone size: .; CDR3 protein: CASSLVHSPGTEAFF; CDR3 DNA: TGTGCCAGCAGCTTAGTTCATTCCCCGGGGACTGAAGCTTTCTTT
J gene: TRBJ1-6; D gene: TRBD1; V gene: TRBV6-1; clone size: .; CDR3 protein: CASRDRTGDILHF; CDR3 DNA: TGTGCCAGCAGAGACCGGACAGGGGATATCCTCCACTTT
J gene: TRBJ2-3; D gene: .; V gene: TRBV7-9; clone size: .; CDR3 protein: CASSSQDTQYF; CDR3 DNA: TGTGCCAGCAGCTCTCAAGATACGCAGTATTTT
J gene: TRBJ1-5; D gene: TRBD1; V gene: TRBV5-4; clone size: .; CDR3 protein: CASSSNHRGGQPQHF; CDR3 DNA: TGTGCCAGCAGCTCTAACCACAGGGGAGGTCAGCCCCAGCATTTT
J gene: TRBJ1-4; D gene: TRBD1; V gene: TRBV7-9; clone size: .; CDR3 protein: CASSSGTDNNEKLFF; CDR3 DNA: TGTGCCAGCAGCTCCGGGACAGACAATAATGAAAAACTGTTTTTT
J gene: TRBJ2-4; D gene: TRBD2; V gene: TRBV7-8; clone size: .; CDR3 protein: CASSLDGGSNIQYF; CDR3 DNA: TGTGCCAGCAGCTTAGACGGGGGGTCGAACATTCAGTACTTC
J gene: TRBJ2-1; D gene: TRBD2; V gene: TRBV6-1; clone size: few; CDR3 protein: CASSELAGGNEQFF; CDR3 DNA: TGTGCCAGCAGCGAACTAGCGGGAGGGAATGAGCAGTTCTTC
J gene: TRBJ2-2; D gene: .; V gene: TRBV5-1; clone size: .; CDR3 protein: CASSLALTGELFF; CDR3 DNA: TGCGCCAGCAGCTTGGCCTTAACCGGGGAGCTGTTTTTT
J gene: TRBJ2-7; D gene: TRBD1; V gene: TRBV4-2; clone size: .; CDR3 protein: CASSQDISYGTGPYEQYF; CDR3 DNA: TGTGCCAGCAGCCAAGATATTTCGTATGGGACAGGCCCCTACGAGCAGTACTTC
J gene: TRBJ1-1; D gene: .; V gene: TRBV6-5; clone size: .; CDR3 protein: CASSYRPGVMNTEAFF; CDR3 DNA: TGTGCCAGCAGTTACCGCCCAGGGGTAATGAACACTGAAGCTTTCTTT
J gene: TRBJ2-2; D gene: TRBD1; V gene: TRBV18; clone size: .; CDR3 protein: CASSPDRGRSNTGELFF; CDR3 DNA: TGTGCCAGCTCGCCCGACAGGGGGCGATCAAACACCGGGGAGCTGTTTTTT
J gene: TRBJ2-1; D gene: .; V gene: TRBV5-6; clone size: few; CDR3 protein: CASSLRTYYNEQFF; CDR3 DNA: TGTGCCAGCAGCTTGCGAACCTATTACAATGAGCAGTTCTTC
J gene: TRBJ1-5; D gene: .; V gene: TRBV2; clone size: .; CDR3 protein: CASREGSISNQPQHF; CDR3 DNA: TGTGCCAGCAGGGAGGGCTCCATTAGCAATCAGCCCCAGCATTTT
J gene: TRBJ1-2; D gene: .; V gene: TRBV19; clone size: .; CDR3 protein: CASSHLPVRGPGYTF; CDR3 DNA: TGTGCCAGTAGCCATCTACCAGTGCGGGGGCCAGGCTACACCTTC
J gene: TRBJ1-1; D gene: .; V gene: TRBV5-4; clone size: .; CDR3 protein: CASQLNTEAFF; CDR3 DNA: TGTGCCAGTCAGCTAAACACTGAAGCTTTCTTT
J gene: TRBJ2-1; D gene: .; V gene: TRBV9; clone size: .; CDR3 protein: CASNQIEKNEQFF; CDR3 DNA: TGTGCCAGCAACCAGATTGAGAAGAATGAGCAGTTCTTC
J gene: TRBJ2-1; D gene: TRBD2; V gene: TRBV2; clone size: once; CDR3 protein: CASRTSGSYNEQFF; CDR3 DNA: TGTGCCAGCAGAACTAGCGGGTCCTACAATGAGCAGTTCTTC
J gene: TRBJ2-3; D gene: .; V gene: TRBV5-6; clone size: .; CDR3 protein: CASSWAGTDTQYF; CDR3 DNA: TGTGCCAGCAGCTGGGCAGGCACAGATACGCAGTATTTT
J gene: TRBJ2-3; D gene: TRBD2; V gene: TRBV28; clone size: .; CDR3 protein: CASRISGGTDTQYF; CDR3 DNA: TGTGCCAGCAGAATTAGCGGGGGCACAGATACGCAGTATTTT
J gene: TRBJ2-1; D gene: TRBD1; V gene: TRBV5-8; clone size: .; CDR3 protein: CASSLDPGQGVNEQFF; CDR3 DNA: TGTGCCAGCAGCTTGGACCCGGGACAGGGGGTCAATGAGCAGTTCTTC
J gene: TRBJ2-7; D gene: .; V gene: TRBV28; clone size: .; CDR3 protein: CASSPWTESSYEQYF; CDR3 DNA: TGTGCCAGCAGTCCCTGGACAGAGAGCTCCTACGAGCAGTACTTC
J gene: TRBJ1-2; D gene: .; V gene: TRBV20-1; clone size: .; CDR3 protein: CSARIVRGYTF; CDR3 DNA: TGCAGTGCTAGGATAGTGAGGGGCTACACCTTC
J gene: TRBJ1-1; D gene: .; V gene: TRBV21-1; clone size: .; CDR3 protein: CASTSGTGGSNTEAFF; CDR3 DNA: TGTGCCAGCACCAGCGGCACAGGGGGCAGTAACACTGAAGCTTTCTTT